This T cell receptor beta chain comes out of a study of identical twins. Study-level points and caveats: Whereas memory repertoires showed no such difference, abundant cord blood beta clonotypes carried fewer insertions. Compared with models, monozygotic twins showed more out-of-frame TCR alpha sharing. Cross-sectional statistics, not tracking of the same donors, supported the conclusions.

There are many counts of this clonotype. Its antigen remains unknown. CDR3 length: 12 residues. Germline V gives CDR1 SGHNT, CDR2 YENEEA. V gave up 7 bases and J gave up 8 bases, with 12 bases separating them. One entry per CDR3 protein results from TCRdb running MiXCR on the 5' RACE reads. The sample has some 96,000 distinct CDR3 sequences, 5.9% seen once. The TCR sequence derives from a woman aged 45-59 years in good health. This rearrangement joins TRBV11-3 to TRBJ2-1; possibly TRBD2 for D (7 bases). The sequencing input was memory T cells sorted from blood. In DNA, the CDR3 is TGTGCCAGCACCCCCGGGGGGCATGAGCAGTTCTTC. Protein sequence: CASTPGGHEQFF.